This TCR beta chain emerged from a study of spatial heterogeneity in lung cancer. Sample time point: blood at routine non-recurrence follow-up after resection. TCRdb re-called the 5' RACE reads with MiXCR, one entry per CDR3 protein. The sample contains tens of thousands of distinct CDR3 sequences, over 9.5% of which appear only once. This clonotype occurred many times. CDR1 is SGHRS and CDR2 is YFSETQ in the germline V gene. The CDR3 totals 16 residues. The V gene lost 4 bases and the J gene lost 0 bases, with 16 bases spanning the gap. Sequencing used PBMCs, obtained at follow-up. This sequence originates from a female donor with early-stage non-small cell lung cancer. The chain combines TRBV5-1 with TRBJ1-1; no definite D call. The CDR3 sequence: CASSGGFSEMNTEAFF. The CDR3 DNA is TGCGCCAGCAGCGGAGGCTTCTCTGAAATGAACACTGAAGCTTTCTTT.